This TCR beta chain is drawn from a study of blood T cell repertoires in COVID-19. Study information: Samples of COVID-19 (acute and convalescent) were obtained from the United States, Italy and Spain. Sources were T cells, B-cell-depleted T cells, or PBMCs; the material itself was cDNA or gDNA.

The CDR3 sequence is 14 residues long. After removal of 8 bases from V and 6 bases from J, the junction contained 9 bases not matched to a gene. Germline V gives CDR1 LGHDT, CDR2 YNNKEL (reference sequence). Authors' analysis steps: Cell counts per sample came from amplifying reference gene primers. TCRdb's table, derived via immunoSEQ multiplex PCR, lists solely in-frame clones and lacks some. V and J calls and clone size follow that table, whereas D and trimming were derived from the DNA. The repertoire holds fewer than 250,000 clones, with 82% as singletons. The sample was peripheral blood. This chain uses TRBV3-1 (or the pseudogene TRBV3-2) with TRBJ2-1; 8 nucleotides match TRBD2. This clonotype originated in a woman aged 40-49 years with acute or convalescent COVID-19. The CDR3, as DNA: TGTGCCAGCTCTATGAGCGGGAGTCGCAATGAGCAGTTCTTC. Amino acid sequence: CASSMSGSRNEQFF.